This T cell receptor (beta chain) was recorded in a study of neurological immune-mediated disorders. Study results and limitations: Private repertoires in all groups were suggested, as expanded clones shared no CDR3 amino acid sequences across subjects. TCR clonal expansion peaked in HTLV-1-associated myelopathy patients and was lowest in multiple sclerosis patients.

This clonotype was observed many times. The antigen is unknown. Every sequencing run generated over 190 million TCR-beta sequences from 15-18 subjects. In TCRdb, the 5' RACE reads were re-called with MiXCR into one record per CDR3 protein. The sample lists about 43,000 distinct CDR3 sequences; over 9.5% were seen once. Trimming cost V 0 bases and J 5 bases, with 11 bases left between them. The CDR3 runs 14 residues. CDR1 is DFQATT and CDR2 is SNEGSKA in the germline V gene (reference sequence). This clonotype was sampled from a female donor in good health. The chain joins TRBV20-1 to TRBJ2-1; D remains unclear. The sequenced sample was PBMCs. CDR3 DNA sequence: TGCAGTGCTAGAGAGGCGACTTCGCACAATGAGCAGTTCTTC. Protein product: CSAREATSHNEQFF.